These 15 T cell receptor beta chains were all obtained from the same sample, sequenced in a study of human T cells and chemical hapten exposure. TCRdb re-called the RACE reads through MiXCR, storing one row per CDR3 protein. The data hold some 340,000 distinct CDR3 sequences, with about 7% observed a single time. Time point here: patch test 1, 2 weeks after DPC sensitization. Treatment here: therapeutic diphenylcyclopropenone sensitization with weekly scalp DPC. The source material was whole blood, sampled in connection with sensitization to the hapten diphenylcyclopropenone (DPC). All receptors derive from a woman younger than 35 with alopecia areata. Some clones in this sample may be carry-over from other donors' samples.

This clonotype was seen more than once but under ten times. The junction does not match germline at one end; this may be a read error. Here the CDR3 DNA reads TGTGCCAGCCATGGACTAGCGGGGGGGCAGGCCACCTTC. It yields the protein CASHGLAGGQATF. The rearrangement links TRBV12-3 or TRBV12-4 to TRBJ2-1; 15 nucleotides agree with TRBD2. This CDR3 has 13 residues.

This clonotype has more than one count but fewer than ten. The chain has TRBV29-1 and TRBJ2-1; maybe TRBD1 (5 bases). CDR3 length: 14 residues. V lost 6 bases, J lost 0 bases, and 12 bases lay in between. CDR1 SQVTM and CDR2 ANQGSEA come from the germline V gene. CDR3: CSVNTGDSYNEQFF. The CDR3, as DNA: TGCAGCGTCAACACAGGAGACTCCTACAATGAGCAGTTCTTC.

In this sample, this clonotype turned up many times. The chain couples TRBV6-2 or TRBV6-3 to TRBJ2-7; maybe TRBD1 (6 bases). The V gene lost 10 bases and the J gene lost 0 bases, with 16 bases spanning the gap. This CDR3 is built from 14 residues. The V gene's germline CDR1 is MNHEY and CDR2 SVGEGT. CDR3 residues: CATETTGHSYEQYF. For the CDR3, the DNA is TGTGCCACCGAAACCACAGGGCACTCCTACGAGCAGTACTTC.

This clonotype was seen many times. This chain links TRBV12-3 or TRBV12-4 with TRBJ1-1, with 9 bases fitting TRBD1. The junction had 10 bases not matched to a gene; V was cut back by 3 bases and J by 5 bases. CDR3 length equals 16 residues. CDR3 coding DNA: TGTGCCAGCAGTTTCCCCTCGGGACAGGGTTGGACTGAAGCTTTCTTT. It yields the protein CASSFPSGQGWTEAFF.

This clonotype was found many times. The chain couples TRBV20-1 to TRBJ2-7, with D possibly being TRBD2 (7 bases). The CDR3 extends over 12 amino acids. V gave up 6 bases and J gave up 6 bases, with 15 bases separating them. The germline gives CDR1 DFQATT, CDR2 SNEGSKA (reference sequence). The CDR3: CSAATGGLEQYF. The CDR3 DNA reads TGCAGTGCCGCGACGGGGGGCCTCGAGCAGTACTTC.

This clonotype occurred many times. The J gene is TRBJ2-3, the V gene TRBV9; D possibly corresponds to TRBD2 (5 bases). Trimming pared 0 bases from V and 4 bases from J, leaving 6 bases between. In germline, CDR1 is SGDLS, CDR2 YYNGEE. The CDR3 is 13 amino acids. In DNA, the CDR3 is TGTGCCAGCAGCGTAGACGGGGCAGATACGCAGTATTTT. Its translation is CASSVDGADTQYF.

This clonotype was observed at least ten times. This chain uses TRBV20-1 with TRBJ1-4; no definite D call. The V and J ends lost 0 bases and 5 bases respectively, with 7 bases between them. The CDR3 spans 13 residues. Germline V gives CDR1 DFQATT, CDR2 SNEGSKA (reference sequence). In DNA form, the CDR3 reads TGCAGTGCTAGAGAAGTACAAAATGAAAAACTGTTTTTT. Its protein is CSAREVQNEKLFF.

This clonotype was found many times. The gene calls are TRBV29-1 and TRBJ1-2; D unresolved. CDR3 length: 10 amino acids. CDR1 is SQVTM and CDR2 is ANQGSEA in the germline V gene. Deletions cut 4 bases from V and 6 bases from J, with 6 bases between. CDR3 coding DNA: TGCAGCGTTGGCGGAAATGGCTACACCTTC. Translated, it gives CSVGGNGYTF.

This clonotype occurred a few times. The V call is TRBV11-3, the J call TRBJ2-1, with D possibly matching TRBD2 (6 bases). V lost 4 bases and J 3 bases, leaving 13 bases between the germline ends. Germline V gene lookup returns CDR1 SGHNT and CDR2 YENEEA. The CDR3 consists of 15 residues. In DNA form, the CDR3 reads TGTGCCAGCAGCTCAGGGACTTATGACTACAATGAGCAGTTCTTC. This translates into CASSSGTYDYNEQFF.

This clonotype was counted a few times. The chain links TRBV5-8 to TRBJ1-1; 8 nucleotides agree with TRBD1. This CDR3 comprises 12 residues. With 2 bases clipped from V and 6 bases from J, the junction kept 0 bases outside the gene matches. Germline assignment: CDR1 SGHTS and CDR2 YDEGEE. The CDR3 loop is CASSLQGAEAFF. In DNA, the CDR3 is TGTGCCAGCAGCTTACAGGGGGCTGAAGCTTTCTTT. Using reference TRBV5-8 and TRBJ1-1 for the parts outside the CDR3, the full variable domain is EAGVTQSPTHLIKTRGQQATLRCSPISGHTSVYWYQQALGLGLQFLLWYDEGEERNRGNFPPRFSGRQFPNYSSELNVNALELEDSALYLCASSLQGAEAFFGQGTRLTVV.

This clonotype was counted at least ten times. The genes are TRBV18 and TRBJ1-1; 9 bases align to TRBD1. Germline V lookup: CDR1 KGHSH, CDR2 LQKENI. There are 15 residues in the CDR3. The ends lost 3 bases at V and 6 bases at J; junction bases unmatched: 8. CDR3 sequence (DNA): TGTGCCAGCTCACCTAGGCCGGGACAGGGTCCTGAAGCTTTCTTT. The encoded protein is CASSPRPGQGPEAFF.

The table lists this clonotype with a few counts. The CDR3 loop reads CASSKTGELFF. The CDR3 nucleotides read TGTGCCAGCAGCAAGACCGGGGAGCTGTTTTTT. The V gene is TRBV12-3 or TRBV12-4, the J gene TRBJ2-2; D not certain. This CDR3 is built from 11 residues. Trimming took 6 bases from V and 5 from J, leaving 4 bases between them.

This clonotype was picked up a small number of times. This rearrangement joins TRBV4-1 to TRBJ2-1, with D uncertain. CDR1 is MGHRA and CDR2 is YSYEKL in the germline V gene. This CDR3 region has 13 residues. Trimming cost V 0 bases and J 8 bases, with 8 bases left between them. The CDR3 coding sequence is TGCGCCAGCAGCCAAGATCGAGGAGATGAGCAGTTCTTC. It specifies CASSQDRGDEQFF.

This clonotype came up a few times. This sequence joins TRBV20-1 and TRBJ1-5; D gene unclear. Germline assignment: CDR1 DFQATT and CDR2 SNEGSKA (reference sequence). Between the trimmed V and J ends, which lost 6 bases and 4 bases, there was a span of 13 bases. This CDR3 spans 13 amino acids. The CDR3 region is CSAPGPGNQPQHF. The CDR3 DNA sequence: TGCAGTGCACCCGGGCCGGGTAATCAGCCCCAGCATTTT.

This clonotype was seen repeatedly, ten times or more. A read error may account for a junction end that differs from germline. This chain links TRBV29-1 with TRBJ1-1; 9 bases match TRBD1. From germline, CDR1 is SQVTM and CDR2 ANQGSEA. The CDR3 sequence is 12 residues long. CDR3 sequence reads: CSVETDRGENAF. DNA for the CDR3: TGCAGCGTTGAGACGGACAGGGGTGAGAACGCCTTT.